This T cell receptor (beta chain) was sequenced during a study of T cell responses to AZD1222 COVID-19 vaccine. Study-level points and caveats: Epitopes outside B.1.351 and B.1.1.7 mutated regions reportedly drew nearly half of spike TCRs.

CDR3 size: 13 residues. The V gene's germline CDR1 is SGHTA and CDR2 FQGNSA. With V trimmed by 1 base and J by 5 bases, 1 base remained unmatched. Repertoires were generated with immunoSEQ multiplex PCR, while TCRdb's copy carries only in-frame clones and drops some. The sample lists 80,000 to 100,000 clones, roughly 87% seen once, with about 6% in the top ten. Points on this clone: Antigen unknown.

The rearrangement links TRBV7-2 to TRBJ1-2, with 7 bases aligning to TRBD1. This receptor was identified in an adult in good health. Sequenced material: peripheral blood, taken on day 0 of AZD1222 vaccination. The CDR3 nucleotides are TGTGCCAGCAGCTTAGACAGGGGTTATGGCTACACCTTC. Amino acids: CASSLDRGYGYTF.